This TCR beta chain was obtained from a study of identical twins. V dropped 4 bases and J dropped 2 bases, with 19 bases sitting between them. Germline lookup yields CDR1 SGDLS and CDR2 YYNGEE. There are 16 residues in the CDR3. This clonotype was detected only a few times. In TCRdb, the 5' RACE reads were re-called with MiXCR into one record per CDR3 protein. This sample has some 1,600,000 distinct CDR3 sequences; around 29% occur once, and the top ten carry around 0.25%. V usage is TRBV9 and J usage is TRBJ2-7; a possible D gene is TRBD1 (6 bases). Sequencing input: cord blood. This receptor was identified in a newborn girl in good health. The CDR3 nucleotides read TGTGCCAGCAGCCCCCAAGGGACACAGGTTACCTACGAGCAGTACTTC. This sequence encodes CASSPQGTQVTYEQYF.